This TCR beta chain derives from a study of control samples from healthy donors and cancer patients. Assay used: immunoSEQ multiplex PCR; TCRdb lists only in-frame clones, some missing. The sample yields under 85,000 clones, 93% seen once. Sequencing was performed on PBMCs. This sequence was found in a woman aged 40 to 50 with lung cancer.

The CDR3 nucleotides read TGTGCCAGCAGTACCACGAATCAGCCCCAGCATTTT. It specifies CASSTTNQPQHF. The V and J genes are TRBV27 and TRBJ1-5, with unresolved D. V was trimmed by 5 bases and J by 4 bases, leaving 6 bases between them. In germline, CDR1 is MNHEY, CDR2 SMNVEV (reference sequence). The CDR3 contains 12 residues.